The rows below give T cell receptor beta chains drawn from one sample of a study of T-cell memory formation after mild COVID-19. TCRdb re-called the 5' RACE reads with MiXCR, one entry per CDR3 protein. This sample has 100,000 to 150,000 distinct CDR3 sequences, with approximately 15% found just once. Sequenced material: PBMCs or a T cell subset sorted from them (not recorded which). The receptors originated from a man aged 18 to 29 who had mild COVID-19 (a few samples of this study predate the infection). Cell type and time point are not known. Both conserved end residues are part of each CDR3. A D gene is named only where the DNA matches it firmly. Size values are once, few and many counts, or a class for expanded clones, and some rows have none.

v_call: TRBV10-3
clone_size: few
j_call: TRBJ2-1
d_call: .
cdr3_aa: CAISTGLDEQFF
cdr3_nt: TGTGCCATCAGTACAGGGCTAGATGAGCAGTTCTTC

v_call: TRBV6-5
clone_size: .
j_call: TRBJ2-5
d_call: TRBD1
cdr3_aa: CASSYSNRGIGETQYF
cdr3_nt: TGTGCCAGCAGTTACTCGAACAGGGGAATAGGGGAGACCCAGTACTTC

v_call: TRBV24-1
clone_size: .
j_call: TRBJ2-3
d_call: TRBD2
cdr3_aa: CATSEASGSTDTQYF
cdr3_nt: TGTGCCACCAGTGAGGCTAGCGGTAGCACAGATACGCAGTATTTT

v_call: TRBV7-8
clone_size: many
j_call: TRBJ2-5
d_call: TRBD1
cdr3_aa: CASTITGGQFGETQYF
cdr3_nt: TGTGCCAGCACTATAACAGGGGGCCAGTTTGGAGAGACCCAGTACTTC

v_call: TRBV2
clone_size: few
j_call: TRBJ2-7
d_call: .
cdr3_aa: CASSATGFYEQYF
cdr3_nt: TGTGCCAGCAGTGCGACGGGGTTCTACGAGCAGTACTTC

v_call: TRBV14
clone_size: few
j_call: TRBJ1-1
d_call: TRBD1
cdr3_aa: CASSQDRGQFYTEAFF
cdr3_nt: TGTGCCAGCAGCCAAGACCGGGGACAGTTCTACACTGAAGCTTTCTTT

v_call: TRBV5-4
clone_size: few
j_call: TRBJ2-3
d_call: TRBD1
cdr3_aa: CAARGPSTDTQYF
cdr3_nt: TGTGCCGCAAGGGGGCCAAGCACAGATACGCAGTATTTT

v_call: TRBV5-1
clone_size: .
j_call: TRBJ2-1
d_call: TRBD2
cdr3_aa: CASSLNRGGLVEQFF
cdr3_nt: TGCGCCAGCAGCTTGAATCGGGGGGGCTTGGTTGAGCAGTTCTTC

v_call: TRBV12-3/TRBV12-4
clone_size: few
j_call: TRBJ2-1
d_call: .
cdr3_aa: CASSTGYHNEQFF
cdr3_nt: TGTGCCAGCAGTACAGGGTACCACAATGAGCAGTTCTTC

v_call: TRBV5-1
clone_size: few
j_call: TRBJ2-7
d_call: .
cdr3_aa: CASSLGPGGSYEQYF
cdr3_nt: TGCGCCAGCAGCTTGGGCCCAGGAGGCTCCTACGAGCAGTACTTC

v_call: TRBV7-2
clone_size: few
j_call: TRBJ1-5
d_call: .
cdr3_aa: CASSLNEGQPQHF
cdr3_nt: TGTGCCAGCAGCTTGAACGAGGGTCAGCCCCAGCATTTT

v_call: TRBV5-1
clone_size: .
j_call: TRBJ1-3
d_call: .
cdr3_aa: CASSLPSGNTIYF
cdr3_nt: TGCGCCAGCAGCTTGCCCTCCGGAAACACCATATATTTT

v_call: TRBV11-2
clone_size: few
j_call: TRBJ2-1
d_call: .
cdr3_aa: CASSTLGSSYNEQFF
cdr3_nt: TGTGCCAGCAGCACCCTCGGTAGCTCCTACAATGAGCAGTTCTTC

v_call: TRBV20-1
clone_size: .
j_call: TRBJ1-2
d_call: TRBD1
cdr3_aa: CSAPRRTGRFGYTF
cdr3_nt: TGCAGTGCCCCACGTCGGACAGGGAGGTTTGGCTACACCTTC

v_call: TRBV5-1
clone_size: .
j_call: TRBJ1-1
d_call: .
cdr3_aa: CASSLWGGIVNTEAFF
cdr3_nt: TGCGCCAGCAGCTTGTGGGGCGGAATAGTGAACACTGAAGCTTTCTTT

v_call: TRBV5-1
clone_size: many
j_call: TRBJ2-5
d_call: TRBD1
cdr3_aa: CASSFFGTGTQETQYF
cdr3_nt: TGCGCCAGCAGCTTTTTCGGGACAGGCACCCAAGAGACCCAGTACTTC

v_call: TRBV7-9
clone_size: few
j_call: TRBJ2-7
d_call: TRBD1
cdr3_aa: CASSFDRVDEQYF
cdr3_nt: TGTGCCAGCAGCTTCGACAGGGTCGACGAGCAGTACTTC

v_call: TRBV7-9
clone_size: .
j_call: TRBJ1-2
d_call: .
cdr3_aa: CASSLARGRGAYGYTF
cdr3_nt: TGTGCCAGCAGCTTAGCGCGAGGCAGGGGAGCCTATGGCTACACCTTC

v_call: TRBV7-2
clone_size: many
j_call: TRBJ1-1
d_call: .
cdr3_aa: CASSLVGGAYTEAFF
cdr3_nt: TGTGCCAGCAGCTTAGTTGGAGGGGCCTACACTGAAGCTTTCTTT

v_call: TRBV11-2
clone_size: few
j_call: TRBJ2-7
d_call: .
cdr3_aa: CASSLQLLAFYEQYF
cdr3_nt: TGTGCCAGCAGTTTACAGCTCCTAGCCTTCTACGAGCAGTACTTC

v_call: TRBV7-2
clone_size: .
j_call: TRBJ2-5
d_call: TRBD1
cdr3_aa: CASSSPGRGETQYF
cdr3_nt: TGTGCCAGCAGCTCCCCGGGCAGGGGGGAGACCCAGTACTTC

v_call: TRBV19
clone_size: .
j_call: TRBJ1-2
d_call: TRBD1
cdr3_aa: CASSYPGGYGYTF
cdr3_nt: TGTGCCAGTAGTTACCCAGGGGGCTATGGCTACACCTTC

v_call: TRBV7-2
clone_size: few
j_call: TRBJ2-7
d_call: .
cdr3_aa: CASSLARQSYEQYF
cdr3_nt: TGTGCCAGCAGCTTAGCGCGGCAGTCGTACGAGCAGTACTTC

v_call: TRBV7-2
clone_size: many
j_call: TRBJ1-2
d_call: TRBD1
cdr3_aa: CASSLGSGTGSHGYTF
cdr3_nt: TGTGCCAGCAGCTTAGGGTCCGGGACAGGGAGCCATGGCTACACCTTC

v_call: TRBV10-3
clone_size: .
j_call: TRBJ1-1
d_call: TRBD1
cdr3_aa: CAIQPGDRGKNTEAFF
cdr3_nt: TGTGCCATCCAGCCCGGGGACAGGGGGAAGAACACTGAAGCTTTCTTT

v_call: TRBV11-1
clone_size: few
j_call: TRBJ1-6
d_call: .
cdr3_aa: CASSQHSSTADSPLHF
cdr3_nt: TGTGCCAGCAGCCAGCACTCAAGTACGGCCGATTCACCCCTCCACTTT

v_call: TRBV5-1
clone_size: many
j_call: TRBJ2-7
d_call: TRBD2
cdr3_aa: CASSSNSGGIAYEQYF
cdr3_nt: TGCGCCAGCAGCTCGAATAGCGGGGGAATCGCCTACGAGCAGTACTTC

v_call: TRBV5-1
clone_size: .
j_call: TRBJ1-3
d_call: .
cdr3_aa: CASSSPRDGGNTIYF
cdr3_nt: TGCGCCAGCAGCTCACCCCGGGATGGAGGAAACACCATATATTTT

v_call: TRBV7-2
clone_size: few
j_call: TRBJ2-5
d_call: .
cdr3_aa: CASSLSWVGETQYF
cdr3_nt: TGTGCCAGCAGCTTATCATGGGTTGGGGAGACCCAGTACTTC

v_call: TRBV11-2
clone_size: .
j_call: TRBJ2-2
d_call: TRBD2
cdr3_aa: CASSLVAGGNTGELFF
cdr3_nt: TGTGCCAGCAGCTTAGTAGCGGGGGGGAACACCGGGGAGCTGTTTTTT

v_call: TRBV5-1
clone_size: many
j_call: TRBJ2-1
d_call: TRBD2
cdr3_aa: CASSFEAGTEQFF
cdr3_nt: TGCGCCAGCAGCTTCGAAGCGGGGACTGAGCAGTTCTTC

v_call: TRBV7-2
clone_size: few
j_call: TRBJ2-3
d_call: .
cdr3_aa: CASSLDYYTQYF
cdr3_nt: TGTGCCAGCAGCTTAGATTACTATACGCAGTATTTT

v_call: TRBV29-1
clone_size: .
j_call: TRBJ1-5
d_call: TRBD1
cdr3_aa: CSVGQGNQPQHF
cdr3_nt: TGCAGTGTAGGACAGGGAAATCAGCCCCAGCATTTT

v_call: TRBV7-2
clone_size: .
j_call: TRBJ1-3
d_call: .
cdr3_aa: CASSFYVSGNTIYF
cdr3_nt: TGTGCCAGCAGCTTTTATGTTTCTGGAAACACCATATATTTT

v_call: TRBV20-1
clone_size: .
j_call: TRBJ2-1
d_call: .
cdr3_aa: CSASWWLRYVEQFF
cdr3_nt: TGCAGTGCTAGTTGGTGGCTACGCTATGTTGAGCAGTTCTTC

v_call: TRBV20-1
clone_size: .
j_call: TRBJ2-2
d_call: .
cdr3_aa: CSARDSRQGWGELFF
cdr3_nt: TGCAGTGCTAGAGATTCCCGGCAGGGTTGGGGGGAGCTGTTTTTT

v_call: TRBV18
clone_size: few
j_call: TRBJ2-1
d_call: .
cdr3_aa: CASSPSRADYNEQFF
cdr3_nt: TGTGCCAGCTCCCCGTCGAGGGCAGATTACAATGAGCAGTTCTTC

v_call: TRBV5-1
clone_size: few
j_call: TRBJ2-1
d_call: TRBD2
cdr3_aa: CASSLVSGGTSSYNEQFF
cdr3_nt: TGCGCCAGCAGCTTGGTCAGCGGGGGGACTAGCTCCTACAATGAGCAGTTCTTC

v_call: TRBV9
clone_size: .
j_call: TRBJ1-2
d_call: .
cdr3_aa: CASSLTGGQDYGYTF
cdr3_nt: TGTGCCAGCAGCCTCACGGGGGGCCAGGACTATGGCTACACCTTC

v_call: TRBV10-3
clone_size: few
j_call: TRBJ1-4
d_call: .
cdr3_aa: CAISESAGVEEKLFF
cdr3_nt: TGTGCCATCAGTGAGTCGGCGGGGGTAGAGGAAAAACTGTTTTTT

v_call: TRBV5-6
clone_size: .
j_call: TRBJ2-2
d_call: .
cdr3_aa: CASSPNLGLDTGELFF
cdr3_nt: TGTGCCAGCAGCCCCAACCTGGGACTGGACACCGGGGAGCTGTTTTTT

v_call: TRBV12-3/TRBV12-4
clone_size: .
j_call: TRBJ2-1
d_call: TRBD2
cdr3_aa: CASSRGLAGVGEQFF
cdr3_nt: TGTGCCAGCAGTCGCGGACTAGCGGGCGTTGGGGAGCAGTTCTTC

v_call: TRBV12-3/TRBV12-4
clone_size: many
j_call: TRBJ1-4
d_call: TRBD1
cdr3_aa: CASSPTGVVEKLFF
cdr3_nt: TGTGCCAGCAGCCCGACAGGGGTAGTGGAAAAACTGTTTTTT

v_call: TRBV3-1
clone_size: few
j_call: TRBJ2-1
d_call: TRBD2
cdr3_aa: CASSQASGGISEQFF
cdr3_nt: TGTGCCAGCAGCCAAGCTAGCGGGGGAATCAGTGAGCAGTTCTTC

v_call: TRBV4-3
clone_size: .
j_call: TRBJ1-1
d_call: TRBD1
cdr3_aa: CASSQVADGTGVTEAFF
cdr3_nt: TGCGCCAGCAGCCAAGTCGCTGACGGGACAGGGGTTACTGAAGCTTTCTTT

v_call: TRBV15
clone_size: once
j_call: TRBJ1-5
d_call: .
cdr3_aa: CATHNPGSNQPQHF
cdr3_nt: TGTGCCACCCATAATCCCGGGAGCAATCAGCCCCAGCATTTT

v_call: TRBV11-2
clone_size: few
j_call: TRBJ1-1
d_call: .
cdr3_aa: CASSLVPGTEAFF
cdr3_nt: TGTGCCAGCAGCTTAGTCCCGGGTACTGAAGCTTTCTTT

v_call: TRBV2
clone_size: .
j_call: TRBJ2-1
d_call: TRBD1
cdr3_aa: CASTLDRENEQFF
cdr3_nt: TGTGCCAGCACTCTGGACAGGGAAAATGAGCAGTTCTTC

v_call: TRBV7-9
clone_size: few
j_call: TRBJ2-5
d_call: .
cdr3_aa: CASSFGRRVETQYF
cdr3_nt: TGTGCCAGCAGCTTCGGACGACGGGTAGAGACCCAGTACTTC

v_call: TRBV6-2/TRBV6-3
clone_size: few
j_call: TRBJ2-1
d_call: .
cdr3_aa: CASRKGGYNEQFF
cdr3_nt: TGTGCCAGCAGAAAAGGGGGTTACAATGAGCAGTTCTTC

v_call: TRBV6-6
clone_size: many
j_call: TRBJ2-5
d_call: TRBD2
cdr3_aa: CASSYDGGEETQYF
cdr3_nt: TGTGCCAGCAGTTACGATGGGGGGGAAGAGACCCAGTACTTC

v_call: TRBV5-1
clone_size: .
j_call: TRBJ1-5
d_call: .
cdr3_aa: CASSFGLNQPQHF
cdr3_nt: TGCGCCAGCAGCTTTGGACTCAATCAGCCCCAGCATTTT

v_call: TRBV5-1
clone_size: many
j_call: TRBJ2-3
d_call: .
cdr3_aa: CASSLQGFGDTQYF
cdr3_nt: TGCGCCAGCAGCTTACAGGGCTTCGGAGATACGCAGTATTTT

v_call: TRBV7-2
clone_size: few
j_call: TRBJ1-3
d_call: .
cdr3_aa: CASRLEGDTIYF
cdr3_nt: TGTGCCAGCAGGCTCGAGGGCGACACCATATATTTT

v_call: TRBV6-2/TRBV6-3
clone_size: few
j_call: TRBJ1-4
d_call: TRBD1
cdr3_aa: CASSDRQGSEKLFF
cdr3_nt: TGTGCCAGCAGTGACCGACAGGGGAGTGAAAAACTGTTTTTT

v_call: TRBV20-1
clone_size: .
j_call: TRBJ2-1
d_call: TRBD2
cdr3_aa: CSAGGTSGGHYNEQFF
cdr3_nt: TGCAGTGCTGGCGGGACTAGCGGGGGACACTACAATGAGCAGTTCTTC

v_call: TRBV12-3/TRBV12-4
clone_size: .
j_call: TRBJ2-2
d_call: .
cdr3_aa: CASSFQRADTGELFF
cdr3_nt: TGTGCCAGCAGTTTTCAGAGGGCGGACACCGGGGAGCTGTTTTTT

v_call: TRBV18
clone_size: .
j_call: TRBJ2-1
d_call: TRBD2
cdr3_aa: CASSPLSDAGGEQFF
cdr3_nt: TGTGCCAGCTCACCCCTGTCAGACGCGGGGGGTGAGCAGTTCTTC

v_call: TRBV24-1
clone_size: once
j_call: TRBJ1-2
d_call: TRBD1
cdr3_aa: CATSDAGQGTYGYTF
cdr3_nt: TGTGCCACCAGTGATGCGGGACAGGGGACCTATGGCTACACCTTC